Sequencing of this T cell receptor (beta chain) was carried out in a study of cytomegalovirus exposure and HLA in healthy donors. Across the study: A subsequent analysis stated that the 90 to 150 validation repertoires were run on the same platform as the approximately 610 first-cohort repertoires. The study, taken as a whole, reports: In vitro assays verified that a few CMV-associated chains recognized CMV antigens specifically. Clusters of TCRs from the first cohort tended to co-occur in the roughly 120 validation repertoires (as a later analysis found). Most observed TCR sequences were rare, whereas some public TCRs were detected in many donors.

In regard to this clone: Its matching antigen is unknown.

The CDR3 consists of 17 residues. The V end lost 0 bases, the J end lost 0 bases, and 15 bases lay between the germline ends. Germline V gene sequence: CDR1 SGHDN, CDR2 FVKESK. Using immunoSEQ multiplex PCR, the repertoire was profiled, and TCRdb retains in-frame clones only, with some absent. This sample yields 150,000 to 200,000 clones, of which about 82% are seen a single time; about 1.6% belongs to the top ten. The sequence was collected from a woman aged 18 to 35 in good health and CMV-seronegative. The chain is built from TRBV14 and TRBJ2-7, with D possibly TRBD2 on 6 matching bases. The sequencing input was PBMCs. This CDR3 is CASSQDGGRDFSYEQYF. CDR3 bases: TGTGCCAGCAGCCAAGATGGGGGTAGGGACTTCTCCTACGAGCAGTACTTC.